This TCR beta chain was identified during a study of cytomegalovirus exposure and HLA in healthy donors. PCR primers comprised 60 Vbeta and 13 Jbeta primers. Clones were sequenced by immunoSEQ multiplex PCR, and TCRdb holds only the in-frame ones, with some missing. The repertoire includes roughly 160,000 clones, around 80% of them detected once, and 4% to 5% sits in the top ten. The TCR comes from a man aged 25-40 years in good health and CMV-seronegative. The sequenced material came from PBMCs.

The CDR3 bases are TGTGCCAGCAGTTTAATCGTCCGACTAGCGAAAACGAACACCGGGGAGCTGTTTTTT. It yields the protein CASSLIVRLAKTNTGELFF. J is TRBJ2-2 and V is TRBV28, with 8 bases aligning to TRBD2. This CDR3 has 19 amino acids. CDR1 is MDHEN and CDR2 is SYDVKM in the germline V gene. The J segment lost 0 bases and the V segment lost 2 bases, leaving 11 bases of the junction unmatched.